These T cell receptor beta chains were read from a single sample in a study of cytomegalovirus exposure and HLA in healthy donors. Sequencing was performed with immunoSEQ multiplex PCR; in TCRdb, only in-frame clones are kept and a portion is missing. The data contain approximately 100,000 clones, 77% of them singletons. The sample was PBMCs. The receptors come from a man in his forties in good health and CMV-seropositive. Both conserved end residues are part of each CDR3. D genes are given only for firm matches. Clone size is stated in some rows and not others, as once, few, many or a class when expanded.

>TRBV28|TRBJ1-1|TRBD1|.
CASRLGGVGRTNTEAFF
TGTGCCAGCAGACTAGGGGGCGTGGGGCGGACGAACACTGAAGCTTTCTTT
>TRBV6-6|TRBJ2-5|.|.
CASTRHHAQEETQYF
TGTGCCAGCACCCGACACCACGCACAGGAAGAGACCCAGTACTTC
>TRBV2|TRBJ1-2|.|.
CASKGGSTTNYGYTF
TGTGCCAGCAAAGGGGGTTCGACTACTAACTATGGCTACACCTTC
>TRBV15|TRBJ2-7|.|once
CATSTGDYEQYF
TGTGCCACCAGCACGGGGGACTACGAGCAGTACTTC
>TRBV7-8|TRBJ2-7|TRBD1|once
CASSPGQGPSYEQYF
TGTGCCAGCAGCCCTGGACAGGGCCCCAGCTACGAGCAGTACTTC
>TRBV15|TRBJ2-5|TRBD1|.
CATSRRYWGQGAQETQYF
TGTGCCACCAGCAGACGATACTGGGGACAGGGGGCTCAGGAGACCCAGTACTTC
>TRBV6-4|TRBJ2-2|.|.
CASSPGTAGTGELFF
TGTGCCAGCAGTCCCGGGACCGCGGGGACCGGGGAGCTGTTTTTT
>TRBV19|TRBJ2-5|TRBD1|.
CASSRGQLQETQYF
TGTGCCAGTAGTAGGGGACAGCTCCAAGAGACCCAGTACTTC
>TRBV4-1|TRBJ2-2|TRBD1|.
CASRLAGQGPTGELFF
TGCGCCAGCAGGCTCGCGGGACAGGGTCCGACCGGGGAGCTGTTTTTT
>TRBV10-3|TRBJ2-4|TRBD1|.
CAISDGPQGAKNSQYF
TGTGCCATCAGTGATGGCCCCCAGGGGGCCAAAAACAGTCAGTACTTC
>TRBV5-1|TRBJ2-7|.|.
CASSLGPGNGVVQYF
TGCGCCAGCAGCTTGGGGCCGGGCAACGGGGTCGTGCAGTACTTC
>TRBV5-1|TRBJ2-2|.|.
CASSLGGLLGVGHTGELFF
TGCGCCAGCAGCTTGGGGGGACTCCTTGGTGTGGGGCATACCGGGGAGCTGTTTTTT
>TRBV6-5|TRBJ1-4|.|.
CASSYSSGGRGEKLFF
TGTGCCAGCAGTTACTCTAGCGGGGGGAGAGGGGAAAAACTGTTTTTT
>TRBV18|TRBJ1-1|.|.
CASSPPAGSTEAFF
TGTGCCAGCTCACCACCGGCAGGGTCTACTGAAGCTTTCTTT
>TRBV19|TRBJ2-6|TRBD1|.
CASSVRDRGIGSGANVLTF
TGTGCCAGTAGTGTCCGGGACAGGGGGATAGGCTCTGGGGCCAACGTCCTGACTTTC
>TRBV5-1|TRBJ2-6|.|.
CASRKEISGANVLTF
TGCGCCAGCAGGAAAGAGATCTCTGGGGCCAACGTCCTGACTTTC
>TRBV7-2|TRBJ1-4|TRBD1|few
CASSLDRGNEKLFF
TGTGCCAGCAGCTTAGACAGGGGTAATGAAAAACTGTTTTTT
>TRBV5-1|TRBJ1-1|.|.
CASSLEGGMFEAFF
TGCGCCAGCAGCTTGGAGGGGGGGATGTTTGAAGCTTTCTTT
>TRBV5-1|TRBJ1-1|.|.
CASSLVPGGPEAFF
TGCGCCAGCAGCTTGGTGCCCGGCGGGCCTGAAGCTTTCTTT
>TRBV28|TRBJ2-7|.|once
CASSLISPGSSYEQYF
TGTGCCAGCAGTTTAATATCCCCTGGCAGTTCCTACGAGCAGTACTTC
>TRBV7-2|TRBJ1-1|.|.
CASSFGLNMNTEAFF
TGTGCCAGCAGCTTCGGACTGAATATGAACACTGAAGCTTTCTTT
>TRBV5-1|TRBJ2-7|TRBD1|.
CASRTGTGSHEQYF
TGCGCCAGCAGAACCGGGACAGGGTCACACGAGCAGTACTTC
>TRBV7-9|TRBJ2-7|TRBD1|.
CVSSTGTGAYEQYF
TGTGTCAGCAGCACCGGGACAGGGGCCTACGAGCAGTACTTC
>TRBV9|TRBJ1-4|.|few
CASSVDRGEKLFF
TGTGCCAGCAGCGTAGATAGGGGGGAAAAACTGTTTTTT
>TRBV7-6|TRBJ1-6|TRBD1|.
CASSFRTGSYNSPLHF
TGTGCCAGCAGCTTTAGGACAGGCTCCTATAATTCACCCCTCCACTTT
>TRBV14|TRBJ2-5|.|.
CASSPRTRGETQYF
TGTGCCAGCAGCCCCAGAACCAGGGGAGAGACCCAGTACTTC
>TRBV2|TRBJ2-1|TRBD2|.
CASSASGEQFF
TGTGCCAGCAGTGCTAGCGGTGAGCAGTTCTTC
>TRBV6-5|TRBJ1-5|TRBD1|once
CASSPPGGSNQPQHF
TGTGCCAGCAGTCCTCCAGGGGGAAGCAATCAGCCCCAGCATTTT
>TRBV7-3|TRBJ2-7|TRBD1|.
CASSPGTGSYEQYF
TGTGCCAGCAGCCCCGGGACAGGGTCCTACGAGCAGTACTTC
>TRBV4-1|TRBJ2-7|TRBD1|once
CASSHPGQGDNEQYF
TGCGCCAGCAGCCATCCGGGACAGGGCGATAACGAGCAGTACTTC
>TRBV6-5|TRBJ1-1|.|few
CASSRQINTEAFF
TGTGCCAGCAGCCGACAGATAAACACTGAAGCTTTCTTT
>TRBV4-1|TRBJ2-5|.|few
CASSQDGTVQYF
TGCGCCAGCAGCCAAGACGGTACAGTTCAGTACTTC
>TRBV6-5|TRBJ2-7|TRBD1|.
CASSSNPQTGGDEQYF
TGTGCCAGCAGTTCCAACCCCCAGACAGGGGGAGACGAGCAGTACTTC
>TRBV5-1|TRBJ2-7|TRBD2|.
CASSLQGAGIYEQYF
TGCGCCAGCAGCCTGCAGGGAGCGGGAATCTACGAGCAGTACTTC
>TRBV7-9|TRBJ1-5|.|.
CASSLSGVHQPQHF
TGTGCCAGCAGCTTATCAGGGGTGCATCAGCCCCAGCATTTT
>TRBV19|TRBJ1-2|.|.
CASSIDWRPGSDYGYTF
TGTGCCAGTAGTATAGATTGGAGGCCGGGATCTGACTATGGCTACACCTTC
>TRBV2|TRBJ1-5|.|.
CASAGRDYSNQPQHF
TGTGCCAGCGCCGGGAGGGATTATAGCAATCAGCCCCAGCATTTT
>TRBV28|TRBJ2-1|TRBD1|.
CASSSRQGGEQFF
TGTGCCAGCAGTTCTCGACAGGGTGGTGAGCAGTTCTTC
>TRBV9|TRBJ2-3|TRBD2|once
CASSVDFSGGTDTQYF
TGTGCCAGCAGCGTAGATTTTAGCGGGGGGACAGATACGCAGTATTTT
>TRBV27|TRBJ1-2|.|.
CASSLQGRYGYTF
TGTGCCAGCAGTTTACAGGGTCGGTATGGCTACACCTTC
>TRBV6-5|TRBJ2-7|.|few
CASSSTIASDEQYF
TGTGCCAGCAGTTCTACTATTGCCTCGGACGAGCAGTACTTC
>TRBV5-1|TRBJ2-5|.|.
CASSLGVNQETQYF
TGCGCCAGCAGCTTGGGAGTGAACCAAGAGACCCAGTACTTC